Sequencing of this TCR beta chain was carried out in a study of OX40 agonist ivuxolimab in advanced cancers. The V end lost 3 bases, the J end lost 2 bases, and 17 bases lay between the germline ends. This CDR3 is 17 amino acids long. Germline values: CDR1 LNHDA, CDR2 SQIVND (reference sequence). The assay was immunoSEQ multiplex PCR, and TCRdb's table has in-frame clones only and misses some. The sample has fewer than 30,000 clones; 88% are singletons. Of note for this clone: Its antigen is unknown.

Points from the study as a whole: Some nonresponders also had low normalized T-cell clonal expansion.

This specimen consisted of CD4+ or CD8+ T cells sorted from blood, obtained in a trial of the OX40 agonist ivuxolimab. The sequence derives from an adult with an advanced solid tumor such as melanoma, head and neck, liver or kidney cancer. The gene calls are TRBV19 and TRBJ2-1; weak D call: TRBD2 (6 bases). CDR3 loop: CASSMVSGGRPYNEQFF. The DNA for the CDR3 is TGTGCCAGTAGTATGGTTAGCGGCGGGCGCCCCTACAATGAGCAGTTCTTC.